A selection of T cell receptor beta chains follows, all from one sample in a study of blood T cell repertoires in COVID-19. Generated by immunoSEQ multiplex PCR, the TCRdb table keeps only in-frame clones and is missing some. The table shows more than 85,000 clones, with just under 90% occurring only once. Source material: peripheral blood. These receptors were obtained from a human donor in a cohort sampled during active COVID-19. Each CDR3 is given with its conserved first and last residue. Fields, in order: clone size, V gene, D gene, J gene, CDR3 protein, CDR3 DNA. A D gene is named only where the DNA matches it firmly. Clone size appears in some rows only: once, few, many, or a class for an expanded clone.

clone_size: -; v_call: TRBV5-4; d_call: TRBD1; j_call: TRBJ1-2; cdr3_aa: CASSSPPTGLNGYTF; cdr3_nt: TGTGCCAGCAGCTCACCTCCGACAGGGTTGAATGGCTACACCTTC
clone_size: -; v_call: TRBV10-2; d_call: TRBD1; j_call: TRBJ1-1; cdr3_aa: CASRPRDRVRGDTEAFF; cdr3_nt: TGCGCCAGCAGGCCCCGGGACAGGGTAAGGGGGGACACTGAAGCTTTCTTT
clone_size: few; v_call: TRBV19; d_call: TRBD1; j_call: TRBJ2-7; cdr3_aa: CASSVRDRHPYEQYF; cdr3_nt: TGTGCCAGTAGTGTCCGGGACAGGCATCCCTACGAGCAGTACTTC
clone_size: -; v_call: TRBV19; d_call: TRBD2; j_call: TRBJ2-3; cdr3_aa: CASSTRGTSGGAKNTQYF; cdr3_nt: TGTGCCAGTAGTACCCGAGGGACTAGCGGGGGGGCCAAGAATACGCAGTATTTT
clone_size: -; v_call: TRBV5-1; d_call: -; j_call: TRBJ2-5; cdr3_aa: CASSSIAPETQYF; cdr3_nt: TGCGCCAGCAGCTCTATAGCCCCTGAGACCCAGTACTTC
clone_size: -; v_call: TRBV11-3; d_call: TRBD2; j_call: TRBJ2-5; cdr3_aa: CASSLRGRGETQYF; cdr3_nt: TGTGCCAGCAGCTTAAGAGGGAGGGGCGAGACCCAGTACTTC
clone_size: -; v_call: TRBV6-6; d_call: TRBD1; j_call: TRBJ2-4; cdr3_aa: CASSDRVTLAKNIQYF; cdr3_nt: TGTGCCAGCAGCGACAGGGTGACGCTAGCCAAAAACATTCAGTACTTC
clone_size: -; v_call: TRBV7-3; d_call: -; j_call: TRBJ2-3; cdr3_aa: CASSLREVDTQYF; cdr3_nt: TGTGCCAGCAGCTTAAGAGAGGTAGATACGCAGTATTTT
clone_size: -; v_call: TRBV15; d_call: TRBD2; j_call: TRBJ2-1; cdr3_aa: CATSRAASGIGDEQFF; cdr3_nt: TGTGCCACCAGCAGAGCCGCTAGCGGGATAGGGGATGAGCAGTTCTTC
clone_size: -; v_call: TRBV28; d_call: TRBD1; j_call: TRBJ2-7; cdr3_aa: CASSGLPPSSTGDRIYEQYF; cdr3_nt: TGTGCCAGCAGTGGGCTCCCCCCCTCCTCGACAGGGGACAGAATTTACGAGCAGTACTTC
clone_size: -; v_call: TRBV2; d_call: -; j_call: TRBJ2-3; cdr3_aa: CASSPGGQSTDTQYF; cdr3_nt: TGTGCCAGCAGCCCAGGGGGGCAGAGCACAGATACGCAGTATTTT
clone_size: -; v_call: TRBV5-1; d_call: -; j_call: TRBJ1-2; cdr3_aa: CASSLGQASGYTF; cdr3_nt: TGCGCCAGCAGCTTGGGGCAGGCCTCAGGCTACACCTTC
clone_size: -; v_call: TRBV7-7; d_call: TRBD2; j_call: TRBJ2-5; cdr3_aa: CASSLNVAGRYQETQYF; cdr3_nt: TGTGCTAGCAGCCTAAACGTAGCGGGGCGGTACCAAGAGACCCAGTACTTC
clone_size: -; v_call: TRBV6-5; d_call: -; j_call: TRBJ1-2; cdr3_aa: CASTPGAGTRYTF; cdr3_nt: TGTGCCAGCACCCCTGGGGCAGGGACACGCTACACCTTC
clone_size: -; v_call: TRBV5-1; d_call: TRBD1; j_call: TRBJ2-3; cdr3_aa: CASTTGQVSTDTQYF; cdr3_nt: TGCGCCAGCACGACAGGGCAGGTTAGCACAGATACGCAGTATTTT
clone_size: -; v_call: TRBV7-3; d_call: -; j_call: TRBJ2-5; cdr3_aa: CASSRGQQETQYF; cdr3_nt: TGTGCCAGCAGTCGAGGACAGCAAGAGACCCAGTACTTC
clone_size: -; v_call: TRBV15; d_call: TRBD2; j_call: TRBJ2-1; cdr3_aa: CATSRGDELAGGQRYNEQFF; cdr3_nt: TGTGCCACCAGCAGAGGGGACGAGCTAGCGGGGGGCCAGAGGTACAATGAGCAGTTCTTC
clone_size: -; v_call: TRBV19; d_call: -; j_call: TRBJ1-1; cdr3_aa: CASTVTLPNTEAFF; cdr3_nt: TGTGCCAGTACCGTGACACTTCCGAACACTGAAGCTTTCTTT
clone_size: -; v_call: TRBV5-4; d_call: -; j_call: TRBJ2-5; cdr3_aa: CASSLGGQGPQETQYF; cdr3_nt: TGTGCCAGCAGCTTGGGTGGGCAGGGGCCCCAAGAGACCCAGTACTTC
clone_size: -; v_call: TRBV11-2; d_call: TRBD2; j_call: TRBJ2-3; cdr3_aa: CASSLVGREGRDTQYF; cdr3_nt: TGTGCCAGCAGCCTAGTAGGGCGGGAGGGCCGAGATACGCAGTATTTT
clone_size: -; v_call: TRBV7-2; d_call: TRBD2; j_call: TRBJ2-7; cdr3_aa: CASSLESGTSPYEQYF; cdr3_nt: TGTGCCAGCAGCTTAGAAAGCGGGACCTCCCCCTACGAGCAGTACTTC
clone_size: -; v_call: TRBV11-3; d_call: -; j_call: TRBJ2-7; cdr3_aa: CASSLGSYEQYF; cdr3_nt: TGTGCCAGCAGCTTAGGCAGCTACGAGCAGTACTTC
clone_size: -; v_call: TRBV9; d_call: -; j_call: TRBJ1-3; cdr3_aa: CASSVVGSGNTIYF; cdr3_nt: TGTGCCAGCAGCGTAGTGGGCTCCGGAAACACCATATATTTT
clone_size: -; v_call: TRBV7-9; d_call: -; j_call: TRBJ2-7; cdr3_aa: CASSSGQPYEQYF; cdr3_nt: TGTGCCAGCAGCTCCGGACAGCCCTACGAGCAGTACTTC
clone_size: -; v_call: TRBV6-2/TRBV6-3; d_call: -; j_call: TRBJ2-1; cdr3_aa: CASSYSQGSDRPYNEQFF; cdr3_nt: TGTGCCAGCAGTTACTCGCAGGGGTCGGACCGCCCTTACAATGAGCAGTTCTTC
clone_size: -; v_call: TRBV7-3; d_call: -; j_call: TRBJ2-1; cdr3_aa: CASSLKYRNEQFF; cdr3_nt: TGTGCCAGCAGCTTAAAGTACAGAAATGAGCAGTTCTTC
clone_size: once; v_call: TRBV4-3; d_call: -; j_call: TRBJ2-1; cdr3_aa: CASSQDFGQYNEQFF; cdr3_nt: TGCGCCAGCAGCCAAGATTTCGGACAGTACAATGAGCAGTTCTTC
clone_size: -; v_call: TRBV20-1; d_call: -; j_call: TRBJ1-6; cdr3_aa: CSASKDRNSPLHF; cdr3_nt: TGCAGTGCTAGTAAGGACAGAAATTCACCCCTCCACTTT
clone_size: -; v_call: TRBV5-1; d_call: -; j_call: TRBJ2-3; cdr3_aa: CASSFTGSGDTQYF; cdr3_nt: TGCGCCAGCAGCTTTACCGGGAGTGGGGATACGCAGTATTTT
clone_size: -; v_call: TRBV2; d_call: TRBD1; j_call: TRBJ2-5; cdr3_aa: CASRIETQGRETQYF; cdr3_nt: TGTGCCAGCAGAATAGAAACACAGGGGAGAGAGACCCAGTACTTC
clone_size: -; v_call: TRBV3-1/TRBV3-2; d_call: TRBD2; j_call: TRBJ2-7; cdr3_aa: CASSPIAGGQNYEQYF; cdr3_nt: TGTGCCAGCAGCCCAATAGCGGGAGGCCAAAACTACGAGCAGTACTTC
clone_size: -; v_call: TRBV28; d_call: -; j_call: TRBJ1-1; cdr3_aa: CASSGSPNTEAFF; cdr3_nt: TGTGCCAGCTCAGGCTCCCCGAACACTGAAGCTTTCTTT
clone_size: -; v_call: TRBV12-5; d_call: TRBD1; j_call: TRBJ2-5; cdr3_aa: CASRPGTEQETQYF; cdr3_nt: TGTGCTAGCAGGCCTGGGACAGAACAAGAGACCCAGTACTTC
clone_size: -; v_call: TRBV24-1; d_call: TRBD1; j_call: TRBJ1-2; cdr3_aa: CATSEGTGLTYGYTF; cdr3_nt: TGTGCCACCAGTGAAGGGACAGGGTTGACCTATGGCTACACCTTC